The clone carrying this T cell receptor (beta chain) occurred once. This specimen belongs to a study of blood T cell repertoires in COVID-19. On the study more broadly: Specimens from acute and convalescent COVID-19 originated in the United States, Italy and Spain.

Data came from immunoSEQ multiplex PCR; TCRdb stores just in-frame clones and leaves some out. The table records about 120,000 clones, 85% to 90% of them present only once. V was clipped by 4 bases and J by 9 bases, with 16 bases between them. The germline gives CDR1 MGHRA, CDR2 YSYEKL. This CDR3 has 14 residues. The sequenced material came from peripheral blood. The chain combines TRBV4-1 with TRBJ2-1; D is uncertain. This TCR came from a woman of 80 years or more with acute or convalescent COVID-19. The CDR3 nucleotides are TGCGCCAGCAGCCTCCCGATGCGCCCGTCTGAGCAGTTCTTC. It translates to CASSLPMRPSEQFF.